This is a list of T cell receptor beta chains from one sample in a study of T cell responses to AZD1222 COVID-19 vaccine. Sequencing was performed with immunoSEQ multiplex PCR; in TCRdb, only in-frame clones are kept and a portion is missing. Of under 150,000 clones listed, over 80% are singletons. The starting material was peripheral blood, obtained on day 0 of MenACWY control vaccination. The receptors were sampled from an adult in good health. CDR3s leave out the opening cysteine and the closing phenylalanine or tryptophan. A D gene is named only where the DNA matches it firmly. Size is stated for part of the rows, as once, few or many counts, or as a class when the clone is expanded.

CDR3 protein	V gene	D gene	J gene	clone size	CDR3 length
ASSLGTSMEQY	TRBV4-2	-	TRBJ2-7	-	11
ASTFGRKETQY	TRBV11-2	-	TRBJ2-5	-	11
ATSDYGGGPGNEQF	TRBV24-1	TRBD2	TRBJ2-1	-	14
ASSSPRSSGYT	TRBV6-5	-	TRBJ1-2	-	11
AISVSGLGNEQF	TRBV10-3	-	TRBJ2-1	-	12
ASSYSNHPAGDLNQPQH	TRBV6-2/TRBV6-3	-	TRBJ1-5	-	17
ASGPGQGAGGYT	TRBV6-5	TRBD1	TRBJ1-2	-	12
ASSLAGGTDGYT	TRBV5-1	TRBD1	TRBJ1-2	-	12
ASSFSAQLIGYGYT	TRBV5-1	-	TRBJ1-2	-	14
ASSRQVGSTNEKLF	TRBV4-1	-	TRBJ1-4	-	14
AWSNRGQLNYGYT	TRBV30	-	TRBJ1-2	-	13
AWSVGRIRYGYT	TRBV30	-	TRBJ1-2	-	12
ASSLASGSEQY	TRBV5-6	-	TRBJ2-7	-	11
ASSPSLAGRYEQY	TRBV28	TRBD2	TRBJ2-7	once	13